The 17 T cell receptor beta chains below were found in one sample sequenced in a study of blood T cell repertoires in COVID-19. Clones were sequenced by immunoSEQ multiplex PCR, and TCRdb holds only the in-frame ones, with some missing. The data contain about 350,000 clones, around nine tenths of them singletons. Sequenced: peripheral blood. The origin of the receptors is a woman between 18 and 30 years old who had recovered from COVID-19.

This sequence joins TRBV24-1 and TRBJ2-3, with 8 bases fitting TRBD1. Germline V gene lookup returns CDR1 KGHDR and CDR2 SFDVKD. V lost 4 bases and J lost 6; bases outside the gene matches: 2. The CDR3 is 13 amino acids. In nucleotides, the CDR3 is TGTGCCACCAGTGACTACAGGGGGGATACGCAGTATTTT. Translation gives CATSDYRGDTQYF.

This sequence joins TRBV6-5 and TRBJ1-1; D gene uncertain. Germline lookup yields CDR1 MNHEY and CDR2 SVGAGI. V was shortened by 0 bases and J by 3 bases, with 11 bases between the two germline ends. The CDR3 is 15 amino acids. The CDR3 here is CASSYSRLTHTEAFF. Here the CDR3 DNA reads TGTGCCAGCAGTTACTCGCGACTCACCCACACTGAAGCTTTCTTT.

This clone was picked up a small number of times. This chain joins TRBV12-5 and TRBJ1-1, with TRBD1 identical over 7 bases. Germline CDR1 and CDR2: LGHNT and FRNRAP. The CDR3 runs to 13 residues. The V gene end was trimmed by 1 base and the J gene end by 4 bases; junction bases not matched to a gene: 0. CDR3 sequence reads: CASGLDRGTEAFF. As DNA, the CDR3 is TGTGCTAGTGGTTTGGACAGGGGCACTGAAGCTTTCTTT.

The rearrangement joins TRBV6-2 or TRBV6-3 to TRBJ2-6; D uncertain. V was shortened by 5 bases and J by 0 bases, with 8 bases between the two germline ends. This CDR3 is built from 15 residues. Germline assignment: CDR1 MNHEY and CDR2 SVGEGT. The CDR3 loop is CASSQDTSGANVLTF. CDR3 sequence (DNA): TGTGCCAGCAGTCAAGACACCTCTGGGGCCAACGTCCTGACTTTC.

This clone came up once. This chain connects TRBV11-2 to TRBJ2-1; TRBD2 aligns across 10 bases. V shed 6 bases and J 2 bases; nucleotides not matched to a gene: 10. The germline V gene has CDR1 SGHAT and CDR2 FQNNGV. The CDR3 has 17 amino acids. CDR3 sequence: CASSFPGLATTYNEQFF. The CDR3 DNA is TGTGCCAGCAGTTTTCCGGGACTAGCGACTACCTACAATGAGCAGTTCTTC.

V usage is TRBV7-7 and J usage is TRBJ2-5; TRBD2 might be the D (5 bases). Germline CDR1 reads SSHAT; CDR2 reads FNYEAQ (reference sequence). This CDR3 contains 13 residues. V was shortened by 6 bases and J by 5 bases, with 13 bases between the two germline ends. Here the CDR3 reads CASSGVERETQYF. The CDR3 DNA sequence: TGTGCCAGCAGTGGAGTAGAGCGGGAGACCCAGTACTTC.

The chain combines TRBV5-1 with TRBJ2-2; maybe TRBD2 (6 bases). Germline V gives CDR1 SGHRS, CDR2 YFSETQ. The CDR3 runs 15 residues. Between the trimmed V and J ends, which lost 0 bases and 4 bases, there was a span of 10 bases. For the CDR3, the DNA is TGCGCCAGCAGCTTGGGCCTAGCGAGCACCGGGGAGCTGTTTTTT. It specifies CASSLGLASTGELFF.

The DNA of the CDR3 is TGTGCCAGCAGCGTAGACCCACTAGCGGGAGCCTACAATGAGCAGTTCTTC. It specifies CASSVDPLAGAYNEQFF. This rearrangement joins TRBV9 to TRBJ2-1; TRBD2 agrees at 11 bases. The CDR3 has 17 amino acids. V shed 0 bases, J shed 2 bases, and the junction held 4 bases outside the gene matches. Germline V CDR1 and CDR2: SGDLS, YYNGEE.

About this clone itself: Other DNA sequences of this sample code for an identical CDR3. V usage is TRBV6-5 and J usage is TRBJ2-7; a weak D match, TRBD2 (5 bases). V lost 5 bases to trimming and J lost 0 bases, with 8 bases between them. CDR1 is MNHEY, CDR2 SVGAGI, per germline. The CDR3 runs 13 residues. This CDR3 is CASSRGSSYEQYV. The CDR3 DNA reads as TGTGCCAGCAGTCGAGGGAGCTCCTACGAGCAGTACGTC.

The rearrangement uses TRBV9 and TRBJ1-2; D is undetermined. V lost 0 bases and J 8 bases, leaving 20 bases between the germline ends. The CDR3 contains 16 residues. Germline V gene data show CDR1 as SGDLS and CDR2 as YYNGEE. CDR3 sequence (DNA): TGTGCCAGCAGCGTAGGGCCAGGCCGGCAGGACTGGGGCTACACCTTC. Its translation: CASSVGPGRQDWGYTF.

This clone has only one observation. The chain links TRBV5-1 to TRBJ2-1; D remains unclear. This CDR3 is 13 amino acids long. Trimming took off 6 bases at V and 7 bases at J, with 14 bases between the two ends. The germline V gene has CDR1 SGHRS and CDR2 YFSETQ. CDR3 region: CASKDTNWNEQFF. CDR3 in DNA: TGCGCCAGCAAAGACACGAACTGGAATGAGCAGTTCTTC.

V gene TRBV3-1 (or the pseudogene TRBV3-2) combines with J gene TRBJ2-6; 8 nucleotides agree with TRBD1. Germline lookup yields CDR1 LGHDT and CDR2 YNNKEL (reference sequence). Trimming removed 2 bases from V and 4 bases from J; junction bases left unmatched: 7. This CDR3 comprises 17 residues. The CDR3 DNA reads TGTGCCAGCAGCCAACGTCAGGGGGCGAAAGGGGCCAACGTCCTGACTTTC. Translation gives CASSQRQGAKGANVLTF.

This chain links TRBV29-1 with TRBJ1-2; D unresolved. This CDR3 has 12 amino acids. Trimming took off 5 bases at V and 3 bases at J, with 10 bases between the two ends. CDR1 and CDR2 from the germline V gene are SQVTM and ANQGSEA. Written as DNA, the CDR3 is TGCAGCGTTTCGAGGACTGACTATGGCTACACCTTC. Translating gives CSVSRTDYGYTF. Supplemented by reference TRBV29-1 and TRBJ1-2, the full variable domain reads SAVISQKPSRDICQRGTSLTIQCQVDSQVTMMFWYRQQPGQSLTLIATANQGSEATYESGFVIDKFPISRPNLTFSTLTVSNMSPEDSSIYLCSVSRTDYGYTFGSGTRLTVV.

The chain joins TRBV3-1 (or the pseudogene TRBV3-2) to TRBJ1-1; the match to TRBD1 covers 7 bases. Germline-derived CDR1 and CDR2 are LGHDT and YNNKEL (reference sequence). There are 15 residues in the CDR3. Trimming removed 0 bases from V and 8 bases from J; junction bases left unmatched: 9. The CDR3 DNA sequence: TGTGCCAGCAGCCAAGAGATTTCCCGGGACAGAGAAGCTTTCTTT. Residues: CASSQEISRDREAFF.

The J gene is TRBJ2-7, the V gene TRBV7-2, with 11 bases lining up with TRBD2. The CDR3 consists of 19 residues. The V segment lost 7 bases and the J segment 0 bases; nucleotides outside the gene matches: 17. Germline CDR1 reads SGHTA; CDR2 reads FQGNSA. DNA for the CDR3: TGTGCCAGCACCCCAGGCCACGGTGTAGCGGGAGGGAGCTCCTACGAGCAGTACGTC. Translating gives CASTPGHGVAGGSSYEQYV.

V is TRBV30 and J is TRBJ2-4; 7 nucleotides line up with TRBD2. The CDR3 extends over 17 amino acids. Unmatched junction bases numbered 12, after V lost 0 bases and J lost 4 bases. The germline gives CDR1 GTSNPN, CDR2 SVGIG (reference sequence). DNA for the CDR3: TGTGCCTGGAGTGTAAAATCAGGGAGGGCCACAAAAAACATTCAGTACTTC. This translates into CAWSVKSGRATKNIQYF.

The table lists this clone with a count of one. This chain joins TRBV25-1 and TRBJ2-3; a weak D match, TRBD2 (5 bases). Trimming removed 1 base at V and 3 bases at J, with 17 bases between. Germline loops: CDR1 MGHDK, CDR2 SYGVNS. The CDR3 is 17 residues long. As DNA, the CDR3 is TGTGCCAGCAGTGAATGGTTCTTGGTGGGAGCTACAGATACGCAGTATTTT. Protein: CASSEWFLVGATDTQYF.